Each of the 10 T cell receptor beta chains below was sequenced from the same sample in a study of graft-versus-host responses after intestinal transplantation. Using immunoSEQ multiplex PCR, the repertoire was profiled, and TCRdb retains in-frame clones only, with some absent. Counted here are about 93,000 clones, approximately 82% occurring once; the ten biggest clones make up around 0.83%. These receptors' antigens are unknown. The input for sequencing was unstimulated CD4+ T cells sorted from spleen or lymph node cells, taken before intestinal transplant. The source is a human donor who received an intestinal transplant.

CDR3 DNA sequence: TGCGCCAGCAGCCCGGGAACGAGAGGCTACAATGAGCAGTTCTTC. Encoded protein: CASSPGTRGYNEQFF. This sequence joins TRBV5-1 and TRBJ2-1; the D gene is possibly TRBD2 (5 bases). Trimming took off 4 bases at V and 3 bases at J, with 14 bases between the two ends. Germline V lookup: CDR1 SGHRS, CDR2 YFSETQ. CDR3 size: 15 residues.

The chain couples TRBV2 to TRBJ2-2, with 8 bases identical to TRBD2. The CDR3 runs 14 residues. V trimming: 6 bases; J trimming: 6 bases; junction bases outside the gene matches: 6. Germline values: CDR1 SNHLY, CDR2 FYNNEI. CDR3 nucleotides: TGTGCCAGCAGCCTTCGGCGGGAGGCCGGGGAGCTGTTTTTT. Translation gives CASSLRREAGELFF. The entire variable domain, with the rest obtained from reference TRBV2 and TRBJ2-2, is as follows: EPEVTQTPSHQVTQMGQEVILRCVPISNHLYFYWYRQILGQKVEFLVSFYNNEISEKSEIFDDQFSVERPDGSNFTLKIRSTKLEDSAMYFCASSLRREAGELFFGEGSRLTVL.

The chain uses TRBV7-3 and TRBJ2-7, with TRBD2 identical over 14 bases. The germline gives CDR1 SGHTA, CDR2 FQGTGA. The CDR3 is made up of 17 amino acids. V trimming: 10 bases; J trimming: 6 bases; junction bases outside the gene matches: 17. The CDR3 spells CANPQPRGLAGDGEQYF. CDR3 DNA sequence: TGTGCCAACCCCCAGCCGCGGGGACTAGCGGGAGACGGCGAGCAGTACTTC.

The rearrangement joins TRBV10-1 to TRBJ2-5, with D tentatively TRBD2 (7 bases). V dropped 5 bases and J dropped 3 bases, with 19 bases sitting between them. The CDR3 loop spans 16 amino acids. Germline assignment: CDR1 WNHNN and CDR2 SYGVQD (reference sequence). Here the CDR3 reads CASSMWSGAGEETQYF. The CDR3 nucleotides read TGCGCCAGCAGTATGTGGAGCGGGGCAGGGGAAGAGACCCAGTACTTC.

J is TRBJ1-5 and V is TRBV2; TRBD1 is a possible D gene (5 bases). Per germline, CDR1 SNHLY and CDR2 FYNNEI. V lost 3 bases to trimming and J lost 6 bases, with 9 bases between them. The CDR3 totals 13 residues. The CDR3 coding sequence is TGTGCCAGCAGTGACCCAGGGCTTCAGCCCCAGCATTTT. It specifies CASSDPGLQPQHF.

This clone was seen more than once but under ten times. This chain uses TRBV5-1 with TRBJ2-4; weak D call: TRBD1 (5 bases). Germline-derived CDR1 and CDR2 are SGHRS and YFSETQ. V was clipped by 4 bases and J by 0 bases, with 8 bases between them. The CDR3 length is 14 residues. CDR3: CASSQTVAKNIQYF. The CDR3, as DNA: TGCGCCAGCAGCCAGACAGTAGCCAAAAACATTCAGTACTTC.

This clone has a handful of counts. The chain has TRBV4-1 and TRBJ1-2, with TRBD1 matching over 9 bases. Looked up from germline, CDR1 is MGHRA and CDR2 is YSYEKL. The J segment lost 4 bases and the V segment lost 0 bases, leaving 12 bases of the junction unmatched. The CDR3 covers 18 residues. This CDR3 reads CASSQDPVTGGNPYGYTF. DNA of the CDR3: TGCGCCAGCAGCCAAGACCCTGTGACAGGGGGTAATCCCTATGGCTACACCTTC.

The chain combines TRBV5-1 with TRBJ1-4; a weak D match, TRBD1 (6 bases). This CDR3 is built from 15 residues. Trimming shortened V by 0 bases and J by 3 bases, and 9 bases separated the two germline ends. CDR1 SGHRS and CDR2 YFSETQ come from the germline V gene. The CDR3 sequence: CASSLEQGSNEKLFF. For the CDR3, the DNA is TGCGCCAGCAGCTTGGAACAGGGATCTAATGAAAAACTGTTTTTT.

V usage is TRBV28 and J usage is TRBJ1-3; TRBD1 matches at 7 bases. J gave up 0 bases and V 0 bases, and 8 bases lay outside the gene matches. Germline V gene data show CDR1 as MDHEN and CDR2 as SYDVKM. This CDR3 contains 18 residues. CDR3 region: CASSLWDRRRRSGNTIYF. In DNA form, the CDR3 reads TGTGCCAGCAGTTTATGGGACAGGCGCCGGCGCTCTGGAAACACCATATATTTT.

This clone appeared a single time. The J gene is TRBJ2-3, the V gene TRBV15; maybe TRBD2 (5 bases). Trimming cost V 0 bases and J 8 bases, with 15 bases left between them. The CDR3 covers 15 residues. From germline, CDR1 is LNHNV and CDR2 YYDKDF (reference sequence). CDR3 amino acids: CATSRDPSGVGTQYF. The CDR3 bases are TGTGCCACCAGCAGAGATCCGTCCGGGGTGGGTACGCAGTATTTT.